The following is a TCR beta chain sequence with its context. Its antigen is unknown. It has no much larger one-base neighbor in the sample; base qualities were not kept. These data come from a study of shared clonotypes between healthy human individuals (dated by TCRdb to the early 2020s). About the full investigation: A couple of women and three men aged 18 to 49 years were included in the cohort. For each donor, CD4 naive and CD4 memory were each run on three plates, CD8 naive on two plates, and CD8 memory on one plate. Blood TCR repertoires of five healthy adults were deeply sequenced to estimate repertoire size and the extent of clonotype sharing between individuals. To increase sequencing depth and limit assay-specific biases, TCR repertoire library preparation and sequencing were carried out by different laboratories using diverse techniques. Leukapheresis yielded between about 0.8 and 8.9 billion PBMCs per donor.

The donors were healthy, HIV-negative adults with no recently reported acute infections or vaccinations. All donors were Caucasian adults living in Nashville, Tennessee, USA. CD4+ T cells were enriched through magnetic negative selection, after which naive cells were positively selected on CD45RA and the remaining negative fraction served as the memory subset. Blood was obtained by leukapheresis, after which PBMCs were separated by Ficoll-Histopaque density gradient centrifugation and cryopreserved in liquid nitrogen vapor phase. Analytical flow cytometry was used to check the purity and quantity of each magnetically sorted T cell population. Genomic DNA was isolated from each sorted fraction and quantified by UV absorbance on a Nanodrop 2000c. Using the deep immunoSEQ assay, multiplex PCR amplified TCR CDR3 regions from genomic DNA. Extracted genomic DNA from each cell subset was spread evenly across all wells of several immunoSEQ 96-well plates, with each plate serving as a replicate. Each replicate PCR for sorted subsets received about 200 ng genomic DNA, equal to 30,000 or so T cell genomes. Purified libraries were quantified with a Qubit 3.0 fluorometer, sized on a Bioanalyzer 2100, and re-quantified with the KAPA Library Quantification kit. Every immunoSEQ 96-well plate was sequenced on a dedicated single-read 150-cycle Illumina NextSeq 550 flow cell. The authors processed their data as follows. Because only junctional sequences without quality scores were contained in the immunoSEQ output, filtering matching that applied to full-length reads could not be performed. To assign V/J genes and CDR3, sequences were annotated against IMGT germline references using PyIR, a Python wrapper for IgBLAST v1.9. Reads were removed for weak V/J assignments (E-value above 1e-6), missing CDR3, stop codons, out-of-frame junctions, or ambiguous translated residues. V3J clonotypes were defined as sequences sharing an identical inferred V gene, J gene, and CDR3 amino acid sequence. Percentage overlap between repertoires was computed as shared unique clonotypes divided by the size of the smaller repertoire. Three approaches were used to assess repertoire richness: RTK rarefaction, the Chao1 estimator, and Recon v2.1 estimates of unobserved clonotypes. Generation probabilities were computed with OLGA for all TCRbeta clonotypes obtained by the gDNA method from a few donors. As stored in TCRdb, this immuneACCESS dataset retains in-frame rearrangements with V and J assigned. A fraction of the clones does not appear; measured against another copy, unresolved V genes explain less than half of the discrepancy, and the remainder lacks a known reason. The DNA gave D and trimming, while V, J and clone size come from that table. This sample has about 1.1 million clones in its table, and about 84% of those were observed once. The top ten clones comprise 0.6% to 0.7% of the sample.

The trim is 5 bases for V and 7 bases for J, with a gap of 14 bases between the germline ends. Reading from cysteine to phenylalanine, the CDR3 counts 13 amino acids. The DNA shown is the 39-base CDR3, in frame from base 1. The germline V gene supplies CDR1 SGHAT and CDR2 FQNNGV. Study-level results and caveats: Even with the large sequencing depth, rarefaction of the sorted-subset datasets indicated that sequencing was incomplete. Sampling was restricted to blood, and TCR repertoires in tissues likely differ from the TCR repertoires found in blood. Sharing across four donors was observed for 5% to 6.5% of naive CD4, 3% to 3.5% of naive CD8, 2% to 2.5% of memory CD4, and around 0.44% of memory CD8 clonotypes. Larger estimated clonotype richness was generally found for naive subsets than for memory subsets. Pairwise subsampling led to the expectation that sequencing depth would affect the degree of clonotype sharing among donors. The small number of donors limited the genetic and exposure-history diversity represented. Compared with non-shared clonotypes, clonotypes shared by all four sorted-subset donors had higher generation probabilities.

The sequencing input was memory CD4+ T cells from PBMCs. The cell subset or site label for this specimen denotes: CD45RA-negative fraction. This receptor was taken from a man younger than 35 in good health. Some clones in this sample may be carry-over from other donors' samples. The chain uses TRBV11-2 and TRBJ1-2; no D gene call is confident. Read as DNA, the sequence is TGTGCCAGCAGCCTGGACGGTCGTTCTGGCTACACCTTC. Its amino acids are CASSLDGRSGYTF.